Described below is a single T cell receptor (beta chain) sequence and its context. The ends lost 1 base at V and 5 bases at J; junction bases unmatched: 5. Germline loops: CDR1 SGHKS, CDR2 YYEKEE (reference sequence). This CDR3 is built from 16 residues. This sample is drawn from a study of blood T cell repertoires in COVID-19. About the research overall: Italy, Spain and the United States were the sources of the convalescent and acute COVID-19 samples.

Authors' methods: By means of reference gene primer amplification, nucleated cell counts were estimated. The protocol was immunoSEQ multiplex PCR, while the TCRdb copy is restricted to in-frame clones and leaves out a portion. That table furnishes V, J and clone size, whereas the DNA furnished D and trimming. The sample has about 64,000 clones, 90% seen once. The gene calls are TRBV5-5 and TRBJ2-3, with 12 bases that match TRBD2. This clonotype was obtained from a woman older than 75 with active COVID-19. Sequences were obtained from peripheral blood. The CDR3 coding sequence is TGTGCCAGCAGCTTGCGACTAGCGGGGGAGAGAGATACGCAGTATTTT. It encodes CASSLRLAGERDTQYF.